This note documents a single T cell receptor beta chain sequence. These data are taken from a study of blood T cell repertoires in COVID-19. Across the whole study: Researchers got acute and convalescent COVID-19 samples from the United States, Italy and Spain. Sources were T cells, B-cell-depleted T cells, or PBMCs; the material itself was cDNA or gDNA.

CDR1 is SGHRS and CDR2 is YFSETQ in the germline V gene. This CDR3 has 14 residues. V lost 1 base and J lost 5; bases outside the gene matches: 3. Everyone who took part was 18 to 89 years old, and they came from 20 to 25 US areas. Produced via immunoSEQ multiplex PCR; TCRdb's table is partial and in-frame only. The repertoire holds about 380,000 clones, over 75% seen once, with 3% in the top ten. The clonotype was recovered from a woman aged 30 to 39 who had recovered from COVID-19. V usage is TRBV5-1 and J usage is TRBJ1-1; 9 bases match TRBD1. Sample: PBMCs or T cells enriched from blood (not recorded which). Written as DNA, the CDR3 is TGCGCCAGCAGCTTGTCGACAGGGGGTACTGAAGCTTTCTTT. Its translation is CASSLSTGGTEAFF.